This TCR beta chain was captured in a study of CD8+ T cells in alopecia areata (dated by TCRdb to 2017 to 2018). General notes on the study: The treated patients took part in an open-label pilot trial in which moderate-to-severe alopecia areata was treated with oral tofacitinib at 5 to 10 mg twice daily. RNA came from the PAXgene miRNA kit for fixed scalp, the miRNeasy kit for PBMCs, and the RNeasy kit for mouse skin. Scalp clonality was compared among normal scalp (n=4), patchy alopecia areata scalp (n=8), and alopecia totalis/universalis scalp (n=8). Amplification of TCRbeta CDR3 regions was done by immunoSEQ multiplex PCR using 35 Vbeta forward primers and 13 Jbeta reverse primers. To study T cell clonal expansion in alopecia areata, the researchers applied high-throughput TCRbeta sequencing to both the C3H/HeJ mouse model and human patients. Tofacitinib-treated patients had biopsies at baseline and at 4 and 24 weeks of treatment, with a later scalp biopsy in several patients. Tofacitinib was administered for 6 to 18 months, and 6 months of follow-up off drug were then conducted to assess delayed response and recurrence. For the treated patients, the SALT score, which quantifies what percentage of scalp surface area is affected, served as the measure of disease severity. Human TCRbeta sequencing covered scalp tissue and sorted CD4+ and CD8+ peripheral blood T cells from patchy and totalis/universalis alopecia areata patients and healthy controls.

In the paper's terms, the treatment or condition label means: oral pan-JAK inhibitor, 5-10 mg twice daily. Peripheral blood and lesional scalp punch biopsies were obtained from patients with alopecia areata. After PBMCs were isolated by density centrifugation and stained for CD3, CD4 and CD8, a FACSAria was used to sort CD4+ and CD8+ T cells. Findings and caveats that apply to the study as a whole: Higher clonality and more expanded CD8+ clones were observed in lesional scalp than in normal scalp, particularly in alopecia totalis/universalis, a finding suggestive of antigenic drive. Unlike mouse skin, where gammadelta T cells dominate, normal human skin contains resident alphabeta T cells that get sequenced too, which complicates analysis of the scalp TCR repertoire. With tofacitinib, both scalp clonality and the number of expanded CD8+ clones among the top 100 scalp clones went down significantly. TCR sequences shared between patients were less clear than in mice, possibly partly because of HLA diversity in the patient population. During tofacitinib treatment, many expanded lesional clones stuck around in both scalp and blood, and this persistence may partly explain why relapse happens after treatment is stopped. The treated cohort was small, with a single nonresponder, so links between baseline CD8+ expansion and response need larger studies.

Reading the germline V gene gives CDR1 SQVTM and CDR2 ANQGSEA. The CDR3 runs 16 residues from the cysteine to the phenylalanine. CDR3 DNA only is kept here, 48 bases in frame from base 1. The junction carries 19 bases between V and J, which are trimmed by 3 bases and 4 bases respectively. Libraries were made using the immunoSEQ multiplex PCR assay. To provide template for TCR sequencing, every sample had RNA extracted and reverse transcribed into cDNA. SuperScript III was used for first-strand cDNA synthesis, primed with a 2:1 mix of oligo-dT and random hexamers. A synthetic immune receptor repertoire was used to assess amplification bias, and residual bias was removed computationally. The paper's data handling went like this. Raw reads were preprocessed to remove errors, and CDR3 was defined according to IMGT conventions as the region from the conserved cysteine to phenylalanine. Clonality was computed as 1 minus the Shannon entropy, with the entropy normalized by log2 of the number of productive unique TCRs. Whether each scalp clone was CD4 or CD8 was inferred by checking scalp TCRbeta sequences against the CD4 and CD8 repertoires from sorted blood. TCRdb re-hosts the immuneACCESS table, in-frame sequences only. Its copies lack some clones; in the studies checked, an unresolved V gene accounts for under half of them, and the cause for the rest is not known. V and J calls and clone size are those listed in that table; D and trimming were worked out from the DNA. The sample profile shows about 210,000 clones; roughly two fifths of them were found once. 2% to 3% of the sample comes from the top ten.

A few counts support this clone. Its antigen is unknown. Base quality data are lacking; no much larger clone is found one base away. Source: CD4+ T cells sorted from blood, taken at approximately week 36, from a patient treated with tofacitinib. The TCR sequence derives from a human donor with alopecia areata. The sequence links TRBV29-1 to TRBJ2-1, and TRBD2 may be the D gene, going by 6 matching bases. The encoded CDR3 is CSVDDPEGSYYNEQFF. The sequence in DNA is TGCAGCGTTGATGACCCGGAGGGCAGCTATTACAATGAGCAGTTCTTC.